The 29 T cell receptor beta chains below all came from one sample that was sequenced in a study of PD-1 blockade in classical Hodgkin lymphoma. The assay was immunoSEQ multiplex PCR, and TCRdb's table has in-frame clones only and misses some. The profile covers 50,000 or so clones, with roughly 80% appearing a single time and 10% to 15% taken by the ten largest. Regarding time point: cycle 4 day 1 (C4D1), after less than 7 weeks of nivolumab. Autologous stem cell transplantation was followed by relapse in every patient, and brentuximab vedotin exposure varied. The material was peripheral blood mononuclear cells (PBMCs), obtained before the fourth cycle of nivolumab. Every receptor here comes from a human donor with classical Hodgkin lymphoma.

The V call is TRBV10-2, the J call TRBJ1-2, with D possibly TRBD1 on 6 matching bases. CDR1 and CDR2 (germline): WSHSY, SAAADI. V shed 0 bases and J shed 7 bases, with 12 bases lying between them. The CDR3 loop spans 14 amino acids. CDR3 region: CASSESNRVAGYTF. The CDR3, as DNA: TGCGCCAGCAGTGAGTCAAACAGGGTGGCTGGCTACACCTTC.

This chain connects TRBV12-2 to TRBJ2-1; TRBD2 was called by the table and not checked on the DNA. TRBV12-2 is a listed pseudogene. This CDR3 contains 16 residues. CDR3 in DNA: TGTGCAAGTCGCTCCAGACTAGCGGGAGGGGGGAATGAGCAGTTCTTC. Translation gives CASRSRLAGGGNEQFF.

This chain connects TRBV5-1 to TRBJ1-1, with D possibly TRBD1 on 5 matching bases. The CDR3 is made up of 14 amino acids. V was cut by 4 bases and J by 1 base, with 11 bases left in between. The V gene's germline CDR1 is SGHRS and CDR2 YFSETQ. CDR3 DNA: TGCGCCAGCAGCGTGACAGCCGCGAACACTGAAGCTTTCTTT. Its translation is CASSVTAANTEAFF.

The sample holds a few counts of this clone. V and J are TRBV15 and TRBJ2-1; TRBD1 might be the D (5 bases). CDR3 length: 13 amino acids. CDR1 and CDR2 (germline): LNHNV, YYDKDF (reference sequence). Trimming took 5 bases from V and 10 from J, leaving 15 bases between them. CDR3 DNA sequence: TGTGCCACCAGCGGGGCTACTATACGCGAGCAGTTCTTC. It encodes CATSGATIREQFF.

J is TRBJ2-7 and V is TRBV6-5; D remains unclear. V was clipped by 6 bases and J by 0 bases, with 12 bases between them. The CDR3 is made up of 14 amino acids. Germline V gene sequence: CDR1 MNHEY, CDR2 SVGAGI. CDR3 loop: CASRTMTSSYEQYF. The CDR3 DNA reads as TGTGCCAGCAGAACTATGACAAGCTCCTACGAGCAGTACTTC.

This clone was seen a few times. The chain has TRBV9 and TRBJ1-1, with 7 bases aligning to TRBD1. The J segment lost 8 bases and the V segment lost 0 bases, leaving 4 bases of the junction unmatched. The CDR3 covers 13 residues. The germline V gene encodes CDR1 SGDLS and CDR2 YYNGEE. CDR3 protein: CASSVDPTGEAFF. The CDR3 bases are TGTGCCAGCAGCGTAGATCCGACAGGGGAAGCTTTCTTT.

J is TRBJ2-5 and V is TRBV6-5; maybe TRBD2 (6 bases). The CDR3 length is 14 residues. The germline V and J ends were trimmed by 7 bases and 5 bases, with 17 bases remaining between them. The germline V gene encodes CDR1 MNHEY and CDR2 SVGAGI. This CDR3 reads CASISGGSEETQYF. For the CDR3, the DNA is TGTGCCAGCATATCCGGGGGTAGTGAGGAGACCCAGTACTTC.

This clone came up once. V is TRBV5-8 and J is TRBJ2-5; D is perhaps TRBD1 (7 bases). CDR1 is SGHTS, CDR2 YDEGEE, per germline. V was shortened by 1 base and J by 6 bases, with 19 bases between the two germline ends. This CDR3 is built from 16 residues. CDR3 nucleotides: TGTGCCAGCAGCTTGCCTTACACGACAGGGAGGCAGACCCAGTACTTC. Its translation is CASSLPYTTGRQTQYF.

The V and J genes are TRBV7-3 and TRBJ1-1, with D perhaps TRBD1 (6 bases). V gave up 3 bases and J gave up 1 base, with 9 bases separating them. This CDR3 comprises 14 residues. CDR1 is SGHTA and CDR2 is FQGTGA in the germline V gene. DNA for the CDR3: TGTGCCAGCAGCTTGGGGGGCCGGAACACTGAAGCTTTCTTT. Encoded protein: CASSLGGRNTEAFF. Filled out from reference TRBV7-3 and TRBJ1-1, the complete variable domain reads GAGVSQTPSNKVTEKGKYVELRCDPISGHTALYWYRQSLGQGPEFLIYFQGTGAADDSGLPNDRFFAVRPEGSVSTLKIQRTERGDSAVYLCASSLGGRNTEAFFGQGTRLTVV.

The V gene is TRBV10-3, the J gene TRBJ2-6; possibly TRBD1 for D (5 bases). The CDR3 is made up of 15 amino acids. Germline CDR1 reads ENHRY; CDR2 reads SYGVKD. Trimming took 10 bases from V and 1 from J, leaving 14 bases between them. The CDR3 sequence: CATGSSGSGANVLTF. For the CDR3, the DNA is TGTGCCACAGGGTCCTCCGGATCTGGGGCCAACGTCCTGACTTTC.

This clone was recorded a few times. The rearrangement joins TRBV13 to TRBJ2-1; no firm D call. Germline CDR1 reads PRHDT; CDR2 reads FYEKMQ (reference sequence). V lost 2 bases, J lost 8 bases, and 7 bases lay in between. The CDR3 is 12 residues long. CDR3 amino acids: CASSLMTDEQFF. CDR3 coding DNA: TGTGCCAGCAGCTTAATGACGGATGAGCAGTTCTTC.

The chain uses TRBV19 and TRBJ2-7; 9 bases fit TRBD1. The CDR3 totals 14 residues. V trimming: 10 bases; J trimming: 1 base; junction bases outside the gene matches: 8. From germline, CDR1 is LNHDA and CDR2 SQIVND (reference sequence). In DNA form, the CDR3 reads TGTGCCACCACCCGGGACAGGGATTCCTACGAGCAGTACTTC. The encoded protein is CATTRDRDSYEQYF. Variable domain in full (rest from reference TRBV19 and TRBJ2-7): DGGITQSPKYLFRKEGQNVTLSCEQNLNHDAMYWYRQDPGQGLRLIYYSQIVNDFQKGDIAEGYSVSREKKESFPLTVTSAQKNPTAFYLCATTRDRDSYEQYFGPGTRLTVT.

This rearrangement joins TRBV5-8 to TRBJ2-3, with 12 bases fitting TRBD2. This CDR3 is 15 amino acids long. Germline V gene sequence: CDR1 SGHTS, CDR2 YDEGEE. The V and J ends lost 4 bases and 1 base, in that order; junction bases with no gene match: 1. CDR3 protein: CASSRLAGGTDTQYF. CDR3 in DNA: TGTGCCAGCAGCCGACTAGCGGGAGGCACAGATACGCAGTATTTT.

This chain links TRBV5-6 with TRBJ1-5; TRBD1 matches at 7 bases. Germline V gives CDR1 SGHDT, CDR2 YYEEEE. Losses at the gene ends were 1 base for V and 0 bases for J; bases not matched to a gene: 10. This CDR3 spans 18 amino acids. The CDR3, as DNA: TGTGCCAGCAGCTTGTTTGGACAGGAATCTTATAGCAATCAGCCCCAGCATTTT. This sequence encodes CASSLFGQESYSNQPQHF.

This rearrangement joins TRBV5-8 to TRBJ2-1, with 13 bases aligning to TRBD2. V shed 4 bases, J shed 8 bases, and the junction held 6 bases outside the gene matches. The CDR3 length is 15 residues. Germline CDR1 SGHTS, CDR2 YDEGEE. The CDR3 region is CASSLGLAGIYEQFF. The CDR3 nucleotides are TGTGCCAGCAGCCTGGGACTAGCGGGAATCTATGAGCAGTTCTTC.

V gene TRBV7-2 combines with J gene TRBJ2-7; 7 bases agree with TRBD2. Germline-derived CDR1 and CDR2 are SGHTA and FQGNSA. This CDR3 comprises 14 residues. With V trimmed by 4 bases and J by 3 bases, 6 bases remained unmatched. This CDR3 is CASSYGLVVYEQYF. DNA of the CDR3: TGTGCCAGCAGCTACGGACTAGTGGTCTACGAGCAGTACTTC.

A single count supports this clone. This sequence joins TRBV4-2 and TRBJ2-1; 9 positions agree with TRBD2. The CDR3 has 13 residues. In germline, CDR1 is LGHNA, CDR2 YNFKEQ. With 8 bases clipped from V and 6 bases from J, the junction kept 5 bases outside the gene matches. The CDR3: CASQGSGSNEQFF. As DNA, the CDR3 is TGTGCCAGCCAGGGTAGCGGGAGCAATGAGCAGTTCTTC.

This chain links TRBV10-1 with TRBJ2-3; possibly TRBD1 for D (6 bases). CDR3 length: 17 amino acids. CDR1 and CDR2 (germline): WNHNN, SYGVQD (reference sequence). V lost 3 bases, J lost 0 bases, and 16 bases lay in between. The CDR3 bases are TGCGCCAGCAGTGATAGAGGGACACCAGATAGCACAGATACGCAGTATTTT. It translates to CASSDRGTPDSTDTQYF.

This rearrangement joins TRBV5-4 to TRBJ1-2; TRBD1 matches at 7 bases. The germline CDR1 and CDR2 sequences are SGHNT and YYREEE (reference sequence). The V gene end was trimmed by 4 bases and the J gene end by 2 bases; junction bases not matched to a gene: 5. The CDR3 is 14 residues long. The CDR3 region is CASSPGTANYGYTF. CDR3 in DNA: TGTGCCAGCAGCCCAGGGACAGCGAACTATGGCTACACCTTC. The whole variable domain, remainder taken from reference TRBV5-4 and TRBJ1-2, is ETGVTQSPTHLIKTRGQQVTLRCSSQSGHNTVSWYQQALGQGPQFIFQYYREEENGRGNFPPRFSGLQFPNYSSELNVNALELDDSALYLCASSPGTANYGYTFGSGTRLTVV.

The chain carries TRBV9 and TRBJ1-5; D is perhaps TRBD1 (5 bases). The V gene's germline CDR1 is SGDLS and CDR2 YYNGEE. This CDR3 spans 13 amino acids. Trimming pared 5 bases from V and 7 bases from J, leaving 13 bases between. CDR3 in DNA: TGTGCCAGCAGTCCCCAGGGAGGGCAGCCCCAGCATTTT. Protein product: CASSPQGGQPQHF.

The chain joins TRBV5-6 to TRBJ2-7, with D possibly being TRBD2 (5 bases). Trimming took off 3 bases at V and 0 bases at J, with 16 bases between the two ends. This CDR3 spans 16 amino acids. Germline CDR1 and CDR2: SGHDT and YYEEEE. The CDR3 loop reads CASSSITRSFSYEQYF. Here the CDR3 DNA reads TGTGCCAGCAGCTCTATAACTAGGAGCTTCTCCTACGAGCAGTACTTC.

The chain links TRBV6-5 to TRBJ1-6; D unresolved. V lost 2 bases and J 5 bases, leaving 10 bases between the germline ends. The V gene's germline CDR1 is MNHEY and CDR2 SVGAGI. The length of the CDR3 is 15 residues. In DNA, the CDR3 is TGTGCCAGCAGTTACCGGTCAACTAATAATTCACCCCTCCACTTT. Its protein product is CASSYRSTNNSPLHF.

The chain recombines TRBV11-2 with TRBJ2-7, with TRBD2 matching 7 bases. This CDR3 has 15 amino acids. Looked up from germline, CDR1 is SGHAT and CDR2 is FQNNGV. J was trimmed by 2 bases and V by 5 bases; bases with no gene match: 9. CDR3 loop: CASSASGTGPYEQYF. In DNA form, the CDR3 reads TGTGCCAGCAGCGCCAGCGGGACTGGACCCTACGAGCAGTACTTC.

This clone has a single count. This sequence joins TRBV18 and TRBJ2-1, with 7 bases matching TRBD1. This CDR3 contains 15 residues. J lost 4 bases, V lost 6 bases, and 9 bases had no gene match. Germline CDR1 is KGHSH and CDR2 is LQKENI. The CDR3, as DNA: TGTGCCAGCTCGACAGACAGGGTTGCATACAATGAGCAGTTCTTC. Amino acids: CASSTDRVAYNEQFF.

This clone qualifies as medium-sized (0.01 to 0.1%). The chain couples TRBV30 to TRBJ2-7, with a possible D match to TRBD1 (7 bases). V lost 4 bases, J lost 3 bases, and 13 bases lay in between. CDR1 and CDR2 (germline): GTSNPN, SVGIG (reference sequence). This CDR3 spans 13 amino acids. CDR3 region: CAWTRQGGYEQYF. The CDR3 region has the DNA TGTGCCTGGACCCGGCAGGGGGGCTACGAGCAGTACTTC.

This chain links TRBV5-4 with TRBJ2-1, with TRBD2 identical over 15 bases. The CDR3 covers 18 residues. Per the germline V gene, CDR1 is SGHNT and CDR2 is YYREEE (reference sequence). Trimming cost V 4 bases and J 2 bases; bases outside gene matches: 7. In DNA form, the CDR3 reads TGTGCCAGCAGCCAAGGGGGACTAGCGGGAGGCGCCTACAATGAGCAGTTCTTC. It codes for CASSQGGLAGGAYNEQFF.

This CDR3 reads CATSDREKNSPLHF. CDR3 DNA: TGTGCCACCAGCGACCGGGAAAAAAATTCACCCCTCCACTTT. The J gene is TRBJ1-6, the V gene TRBV15; D unclear. Trimming took off 5 bases at V and 7 bases at J, with 12 bases between the two ends. Germline V lookup: CDR1 LNHNV, CDR2 YYDKDF (reference sequence). The CDR3 covers 14 residues.

The genes are TRBV9 and TRBJ2-7; either TRBD1 or TRBD2 may fit D (6 bases each). The V end was cut by 2 bases, the J end by 2 bases, with 14 bases between. Germline V gene sequence: CDR1 SGDLS, CDR2 YYNGEE. The CDR3 runs to 15 residues. In DNA form, the CDR3 reads TGTGCCAGCAGCGTCGACACAGGGAGGACCTACGAGCAGTACTTC. Its translation is CASSVDTGRTYEQYF.

V usage is TRBV30 and J usage is TRBJ1-1; unclear D gene. This CDR3 spans 13 amino acids. In germline, CDR1 is GTSNPN, CDR2 SVGIG (reference sequence). Trimming removed 2 bases at V and 1 base at J, with 8 bases between. The CDR3 DNA follows: TGTGCCTGGAGTAGGGCCCGGAACACTGAAGCTTTCTTT. This translates into CAWSRARNTEAFF.